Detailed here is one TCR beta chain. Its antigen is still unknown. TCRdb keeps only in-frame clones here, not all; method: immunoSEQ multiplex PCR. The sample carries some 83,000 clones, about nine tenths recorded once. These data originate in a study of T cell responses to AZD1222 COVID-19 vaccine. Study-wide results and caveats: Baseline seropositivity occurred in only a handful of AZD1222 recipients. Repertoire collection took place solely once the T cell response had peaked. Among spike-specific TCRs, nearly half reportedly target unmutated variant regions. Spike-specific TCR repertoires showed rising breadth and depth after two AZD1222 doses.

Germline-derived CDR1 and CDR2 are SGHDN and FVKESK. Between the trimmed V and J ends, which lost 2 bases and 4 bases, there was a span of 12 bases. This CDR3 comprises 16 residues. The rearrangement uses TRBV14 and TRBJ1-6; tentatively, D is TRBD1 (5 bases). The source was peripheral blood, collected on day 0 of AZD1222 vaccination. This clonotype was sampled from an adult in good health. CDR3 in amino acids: CASSQRRGSYNSPLHF. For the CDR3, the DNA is TGTGCCAGCAGCCAACGGCGGGGCAGTTATAATTCACCCCTCCACTTT.